The 5 T cell receptor beta chains below were found in one sample sequenced in a study of T cells in Graves' hyperthyroidism and ophthalmopathy. TCR beta CDR3 regions were amplified from RNA. Initially, a first-round RT-PCR of the TCR CDR3 employed the HTBI primer set. TCRdb fed the multiplex PCR reads into MiXCR, producing one record per CDR3 protein. Here the sample spans hundreds of thousands of distinct CDR3 sequences, over 15% being singletons. Sequenced material: blood. All receptors derive from a woman between 18 and 30 years old with Graves' hyperthyroidism.

The V gene is TRBV20-1, the J gene TRBJ1-5, with TRBD1 matching 8 bases. V was clipped by 0 bases and J by 3 bases; unmatched bases: 4. CDR3 size: 15 residues. CDR1 DFQATT and CDR2 SNEGSKA come from the germline V gene (reference sequence). The DNA of the CDR3 is TGCAGTGCTAGAGAAGGACAGGGTTACAATCAGCCCCAGCATTTT. Its translation: CSAREGQGYNQPQHF.

The genes are TRBV20-1 and TRBJ1-5; D is uncertain. Germline V gives CDR1 DFQATT, CDR2 SNEGSKA (reference sequence). The CDR3 spans 14 residues. Trimming stripped 0 bases from V and 0 bases from J, with 6 bases between. CDR3 in DNA: TGCAGTGCTAGAGACATTATTAGCAATCAGCCCCAGCATTTT. This translates into CSARDIISNQPQHF.

V gene TRBV11-2 combines with J gene TRBJ2-7, with 10 bases identical to TRBD2. The CDR3 covers 19 residues. The V segment lost 5 bases and the J segment 12 bases; nucleotides outside the gene matches: 28. Germline CDR1 and CDR2: SGHAT and FQNNGV. For the CDR3, the DNA is TGTGCCAGCAGCACGCAGCGGGAGGGCCCTCCACTAGGCTTACGTGGGCCGTACTTC. This sequence encodes CASSTQREGPPLGLRGPYF.

This clonotype was seen a handful of times. This chain joins TRBV5-8 and TRBJ2-1; possible D gene TRBD1, 6 bases. The length of the CDR3 is 14 residues. CDR1 and CDR2 (germline): SGHTS, YDEGEE. Trimming cost V 4 bases and J 6 bases, with 14 bases left between them. Here the CDR3 DNA reads TGTGCCAGCAGCACGGACAGTTCCGCCAATGAGCAGTTCTTC. Amino acids: CASSTDSSANEQFF. The full variable domain, in which reference TRBV5-8 and TRBJ2-1 provide the parts outside the CDR3, is EAGVTQSPTHLIKTRGQQATLRCSPISGHTSVYWYQQALGLGLQFLLWYDEGEERNRGNFPPRFSGRQFPNYSSELNVNALELEDSALYLCASSTDSSANEQFFGPGTRLTVL.

In regard to this clonotype: Relative to the germline gene, one junction end is altered; a read error may explain this. This chain joins TRBV28 and TRBJ2-5, with 9 bases that match TRBD2. Germline V CDR1 and CDR2: MDHEN, SYDVKM. The CDR3 runs to 16 residues. The CDR3 region is CASGFSGSFVKETQHF. CDR3 nucleotide sequence: TGTGCCAGCGGGTTTAGCGGGAGTTTTGTAAAAGAGACCCAGCACTTC.